The rows below give T cell receptor beta chains drawn from one sample of a study of OX40 agonist ivuxolimab in advanced cancers. The assay was immunoSEQ multiplex PCR, and TCRdb's table has in-frame clones only and misses some. The sample shows over 85,000 clones, 87% of them seen only once. The source material was CD4+ or CD8+ T cells sorted from blood, sampled in a trial of the OX40 agonist ivuxolimab. These receptors were obtained from an adult with an advanced solid tumor such as melanoma, head and neck, liver or kidney cancer. CDR3s include the opening cysteine and the closing phenylalanine or tryptophan. A D gene is named only where the DNA matches it firmly. The listing skips clone size in some rows; elsewhere it reads once, few, many or a size class.

abundance	d_gene	j_gene	v_gene	CDR3aa	CDR3nt
.	TRBD2	TRBJ2-5	TRBV9	CASSVASGGSETQYF	TGTGCCAGCAGCGTAGCTAGCGGGGGCAGTGAGACCCAGTACTTC
.	.	TRBJ2-7	TRBV7-2	CASSSIVRNEQYF	TGTGCCAGCAGCTCGATCGTCCGTAACGAGCAGTACTTC
.	.	TRBJ2-7	TRBV6-1	CASSEAGLRAYEQYF	TGTGCCAGCAGTGAAGCGGGACTCCGGGCCTACGAGCAGTACTTC
once	.	TRBJ2-2	TRBV7-3	CASSLSRSAGELFF	TGTGCCAGCAGCTTAAGTCGGTCGGCCGGGGAGCTGTTTTTT
.	.	TRBJ2-3	TRBV5-8	CASRPYFTDTQYF	TGTGCCAGCAGACCCTACTTCACAGATACGCAGTATTTT
once	.	TRBJ1-4	TRBV5-5	CASSLGGDANPNEKLFF	TGTGCCAGCAGCTTGGGCGGGGACGCAAATCCTAATGAAAAACTGTTTTTT
.	.	TRBJ1-2	TRBV6-4	CASSESIGDGYTF	TGTGCCAGCAGTGAATCGATAGGAGATGGCTACACCTTC
.	.	TRBJ1-5	TRBV19	CASSLQGGRPQHF	TGTGCCAGTAGTCTCCAGGGCGGGCGGCCCCAGCATTTT
.	.	TRBJ2-1	TRBV7-9	CASSSYTGGPRSSYNEQFF	TGTGCCAGCAGCTCCTACACCGGGGGGCCGAGGAGCTCCTACAATGAGCAGTTCTTC
.	.	TRBJ2-3	TRBV27	CASSLMTPFLITDTQYF	TGTGCCAGCAGTTTAATGACACCATTTTTGATCACAGATACGCAGTATTTT
.	TRBD1	TRBJ1-4	TRBV19	CASSSTGAVEKLFF	TGTGCCAGTAGTTCGACAGGGGCTGTTGAAAAACTGTTTTTT
once	.	TRBJ1-1	TRBV7-3	CASSLTPTQMNTEAFF	TGTGCCAGCAGCTTAACGCCCACCCAAATGAACACTGAAGCTTTCTTT
.	TRBD1	TRBJ1-6	TRBV7-2	CASSGRQGVLTLHF	TGTGCCAGCAGCGGGCGACAGGGGGTCCTGACCCTCCACTTT
once	.	TRBJ2-5	TRBV6-1	CASSEETVGRPYQETQYF	TGTGCCAGCAGTGAGGAGACGGTGGGGCGACCGTACCAAGAGACCCAGTACTTC
.	.	TRBJ1-6	TRBV7-9	CASQGQGKNNSPLHF	TGTGCCTCCCAGGGGCAGGGGAAGAATAATTCACCCCTCCACTTT
.	.	TRBJ2-7	TRBV7-3	CASSSSWGKAYEQYF	TGTGCCAGCAGCTCCTCCTGGGGTAAGGCCTACGAGCAGTACTTC
.	.	TRBJ2-5	TRBV4-3	CASSLAATGEGETQYF	TGCGCCAGCAGCCTCGCGGCGACAGGCGAGGGAGAGACCCAGTACTTC
.	TRBD1	TRBJ1-3	TRBV19	CASSPGGANTIYF	TGTGCCAGTAGCCCAGGGGGCGCGAACACCATATATTTT
.	.	TRBJ1-1	TRBV5-1	CASSFRGGNTEAFF	TGCGCCAGCAGCTTTAGAGGAGGGAACACTGAAGCTTTCTTT
.	.	TRBJ2-2	TRBV7-7	CASSLFRNTGELFF	TGTGCTAGCAGCTTATTCCGAAACACCGGGGAGCTGTTTTTT
.	.	TRBJ2-2	TRBV5-1	CASSHGGGGANTGELFF	TGCGCCAGCAGCCACGGTGGTGGGGGCGCGAACACCGGGGAGCTGTTTTTT
.	.	TRBJ1-3	TRBV6-5	CASSLTASGNTIYF	TGTGCCAGCAGCCTGACTGCTTCTGGAAACACCATATATTTT
.	.	TRBJ2-1	TRBV7-9	CASSLGRLVGGTNEQFF	TGTGCCAGCAGCTTAGGGAGACTAGTGGGGGGGACAAATGAGCAGTTCTTC
.	TRBD1	TRBJ1-2	TRBV6-5	CASSYRTGSNYGYTF	TGTGCCAGCAGTTACCGGACAGGGTCTAACTATGGCTACACCTTC
.	TRBD2	TRBJ2-7	TRBV6-1	CASSERGGAYEQYF	TGTGCCAGCAGTGAACGGGGGGGCGCATACGAGCAGTACTTC
.	.	TRBJ1-6	TRBV5-8	CASSLSDGDLPYNSPLHF	TGTGCCAGCAGCTTGTCGGACGGGGACCTACCTTATAATTCACCCCTCCACTTT
.	.	TRBJ2-3	TRBV2	CASNFVQTDTQYF	TGTGCCAGCAATTTTGTCCAAACAGATACGCAGTATTTT
.	.	TRBJ1-3	TRBV5-1	CASRSGSSSGNTIYF	TGCGCCAGCAGGTCTGGGTCGAGCTCTGGAAACACCATATATTTT
few	.	TRBJ1-2	TRBV28	CAAEGDNTHTF	TGTGCCGCAGAGGGGGACAATACCCACACCTTC
.	TRBD2	TRBJ2-1	TRBV10-1	CASSRTRFGGGEDEQFF	TGCGCCAGCAGTCGTACGAGGTTTGGCGGGGGGGAGGATGAGCAGTTCTTC
.	.	TRBJ1-5	TRBV18	CASSPQADSNQPQHF	TGTGCCAGCTCACCGCAGGCAGATAGCAATCAGCCCCAGCATTTT
.	.	TRBJ1-1	TRBV7-6	CASSPVSNTEAFF	TGTGCCAGCAGCCCCGTTTCGAACACTGAAGCTTTCTTT
.	.	TRBJ2-5	TRBV2	CASSLMPGGGGKTQYF	TGTGCCAGCAGCCTCATGCCAGGAGGGGGAGGAAAGACCCAGTACTTC
.	.	TRBJ1-2	TRBV5-5	CASSWDGGDGYTF	TGTGCCAGCAGCTGGGACGGCGGAGATGGCTACACCTTC
.	TRBD1	TRBJ2-5	TRBV5-4	CASSWGQSARETQYF	TGTGCCAGCAGCTGGGGACAGTCGGCGAGGGAGACCCAGTACTTC
.	TRBD2	TRBJ2-2	TRBV7-9	CASSRGGGATGELFF	TGTGCCAGCAGCCGCGGCGGGGGGGCTACCGGGGAGCTGTTTTTT
.	.	TRBJ2-5	TRBV7-2	CASSLGMFGETQYF	TGTGCCAGCAGCCTAGGGATGTTTGGGGAGACCCAGTACTTC
.	TRBD2	TRBJ2-3	TRBV7-2	CASSRHSSGLTDTQYF	TGTGCCAGCAGCAGACACTCTAGCGGCCTCACAGATACGCAGTATTTT
.	TRBD1	TRBJ2-5	TRBV4-1	CASSLTGTGQLQETQYF	TGCGCCAGCAGCTTGACCGGGACAGGCCAACTCCAAGAGACCCAGTACTTC
.	.	TRBJ2-7	TRBV5-1	CASSLFSEQYF	TGCGCCAGCAGCCTCTTCTCCGAGCAGTACTTC
once	TRBD2	TRBJ2-1	TRBV28	CASSPRSGVYNEQFF	TGTGCCAGCAGTCCCCGGAGCGGGGTGTACAATGAGCAGTTCTTC
once	.	TRBJ2-5	TRBV7-3	CASSPDVGTETQYF	TGTGCCAGCAGCCCTGACGTGGGCACAGAGACCCAGTACTTC
.	.	TRBJ1-1	TRBV5-4	CASTEDLNTEAFF	TGTGCCAGCACGGAAGACCTGAACACTGAAGCTTTCTTT
.	.	TRBJ1-2	TRBV10-1	CASSGNTGSLDGYTF	TGCGCCAGCAGTGGGAATACAGGCTCCTTGGATGGCTACACCTTC